Sequencing of this TCR beta chain was carried out in a study of T cell responses to AZD1222 COVID-19 vaccine. The ends lost 6 bases at V and 4 bases at J; junction bases unmatched: 7. Germline loops: CDR1 SNHLY, CDR2 FYNNEI. This CDR3 region has 15 residues. The data were produced by immunoSEQ multiplex PCR, yet TCRdb's version contains in-frame clones alone and is incomplete. The sample has about 150,000 clones, about nine tenths seen once. The input for sequencing was peripheral blood, taken 28 days after the second AZD1222 dose. The receptor was isolated from an adult who received the AZD1222 COVID-19 vaccine. V and J are TRBV2 and TRBJ2-1; 9 positions match TRBD2. CDR3 sequence: CASRQTSGPYNEQFF. In DNA, the CDR3 is TGTGCCAGCAGACAGACTAGCGGTCCGTACAATGAGCAGTTCTTC.